A selection of T cell receptor beta chains follows, all from one sample in a study of blood T cell repertoires in COVID-19. Measured with immunoSEQ multiplex PCR; TCRdb has only the in-frame clones, and not every one. Of 250,000 or so clones in the sample, 75% to 90% were seen once. The sample consisted of PBMCs or T cells enriched from blood (not recorded which). The receptors stem from a man aged 50 to 59 who had been exposed to COVID-19. The CDR3 runs from the conserved cysteine through the conserved F or W. Fields, in order: clone size, V gene, J gene, D gene, CDR3 protein, CDR3 DNA. The D gene is left open where the match is weak. Some rows mark clone size as missing; the rest say once, few, many or name a class of expanded clone.

-	TRBV5-1	TRBJ1-1	TRBD1	CASSLAGTGDTEAFF	TGCGCCAGCAGCTTGGCGGGGACAGGGGACACTGAAGCTTTCTTT
-	TRBV5-5	TRBJ1-4	-	CASSLRVNEKLFF	TGTGCCAGCAGCTTGCGTGTTAATGAAAAACTGTTTTTT
-	TRBV7-3	TRBJ1-1	-	CASRSRGTEAFF	TGTGCCAGCAGGTCCCGGGGCACTGAAGCTTTCTTT
-	TRBV5-4	TRBJ2-5	-	CASSLGGVQETQYF	TGTGCCAGCAGCTTGGGAGGCGTACAAGAGACCCAGTACTTC
-	TRBV13	TRBJ1-1	-	CASSLQGWTEAFF	TGTGCCAGCAGCTTACAGGGGTGGACTGAAGCTTTCTTT
-	TRBV7-2	TRBJ2-3	-	CASSLTPNTDTQYF	TGTGCCAGCAGCCTTACCCCTAACACAGATACGCAGTATTTT
few	TRBV28	TRBJ1-2	TRBD1	CASRPSTGTYGYTF	TGTGCCAGCAGGCCTTCGACAGGGACCTATGGCTACACCTTC
-	TRBV27	TRBJ1-2	TRBD1	CASSLMGQGAYGYTF	TGTGCCAGCAGTTTAATGGGGCAGGGGGCATATGGCTACACCTTC
-	TRBV7-9	TRBJ2-1	TRBD1	CASSLRGQGAYEQFF	TGTGCCAGCAGCTTACGGGGACAGGGGGCATATGAGCAGTTCTTC
once	TRBV4-1	TRBJ1-2	TRBD1	CASSQGRGTGKGYTF	TGCGCCAGCAGCCAAGGGCGAGGGACAGGGAAAGGCTACACCTTC
-	TRBV5-1	TRBJ1-1	-	CASSFSTGSMNTEAFF	TGCGCCAGCAGCTTTTCTACAGGGAGCATGAACACTGAAGCTTTCTTT
-	TRBV7-9	TRBJ1-6	-	CASSRGQHNSPLHF	TGTGCCAGCAGCAGAGGACAGCATAATTCACCCCTCCACTTT
-	TRBV7-6	TRBJ1-5	-	CASSMTLTQPQHF	TGTGCCAGCAGCATGACATTAACTCAGCCCCAGCATTTT
-	TRBV4-1	TRBJ1-4	-	CASSPLMAGVWEAFSTNEKLFF	TGCGCCAGCAGCCCTTTGATGGCCGGGGTCTGGGAGGCCTTTTCAACTAATGAAAAACTGTTTTTT
-	TRBV25-1	TRBJ2-1	TRBD1	CASRRGLSYNEQFF	TGTGCCAGCAGAAGGGGGCTATCCTACAATGAGCAGTTCTTC
once	TRBV30	TRBJ1-5	-	CAWSRRVSGRGLNQPQHF	TGTGCCTGGAGTCGTAGGGTTTCGGGCCGCGGGCTTAATCAGCCCCAGCATTTT
once	TRBV7-8	TRBJ2-1	TRBD1	CASSADRGQYNEQFF	TGTGCCAGCAGCGCCGACAGGGGGCAATACAATGAGCAGTTCTTC
-	TRBV30	TRBJ1-1	TRBD1	CASNPTGALEGTEAFF	TGTGCCTCGAACCCGACAGGGGCCCTAGAGGGAACTGAAGCTTTCTTT
-	TRBV18	TRBJ1-5	TRBD1	CASSLTTGTSNQPQHF	TGTGCCAGCTCACTGACGACAGGGACTAGCAATCAGCCCCAGCATTTT
-	TRBV29-1	TRBJ2-1	-	CSVVGGYNEQFF	TGCAGCGTTGTAGGAGGGTACAATGAGCAGTTCTTC
-	TRBV19	TRBJ1-1	-	CASSVSGTTTEAFF	TGTGCCAGTAGTGTCTCGGGGACAACCACTGAAGCTTTCTTT